The TCR beta chain under discussion was sequenced for a study of T cell responses to AZD1222 COVID-19 vaccine. The CDR3 length is 13 residues. In germline, CDR1 is MNHEY, CDR2 SMNVEV (reference sequence). Trimming took 6 bases from V and 5 from J, leaving 13 bases between them. Findings of the study overall: Just a handful of AZD1222 recipients tested seropositive at baseline.

The table came from immunoSEQ multiplex PCR; TCRdb's copy has only in-frame clones and leaves some out. The sample lists some 110,000 clones, 85% to 90% occurring once. About this clone: The antigen remains unidentified.

The rearrangement links TRBV27 to TRBJ2-5; D possibly corresponds to TRBD1 (5 bases). This specimen consisted of peripheral blood, obtained 28 days after the second AZD1222 dose. The sequence came from an adult who received the AZD1222 COVID-19 vaccine. CDR3 region: CASRAAGSETQYF. CDR3 sequence (DNA): TGTGCCAGCAGAGCAGCAGGGTCGGAGACCCAGTACTTC.